One and the same sample provided the 27 T cell receptor beta chains below, sequenced in a study of shared clonotypes between healthy human individuals. Only in-frame clones appear in the TCRdb table, and some are missing; sequencing was by immunoSEQ multiplex PCR. The table shows some 1.5 million clones, with approximately 98% occurring only once. Sequenced input: naive CD4+ T cells sorted from blood. Sample subset: CD45RA+ positively selected. The receptor set was obtained from a man under 40 in good health.

The V and J genes are TRBV18 and TRBJ1-3, with D hard to call. The V end was cut by 4 bases, the J end by 0 bases, with 4 bases between. The germline gives CDR1 KGHSH, CDR2 LQKENI. The CDR3 length is 13 residues. The CDR3 sequence is CASSLISGNTIYF. CDR3 nucleotides: TGTGCCAGCTCACTCATCTCTGGAAACACCATATATTTT.

The V gene is TRBV28, the J gene TRBJ1-4; D not certain. The CDR3 is 14 residues long. V was pared by 3 bases and J by 0 bases, with 5 bases between. Germline lookup yields CDR1 MDHEN and CDR2 SYDVKM. CDR3 region: CASSFGSTNEKLFF. In nucleotides, the CDR3 is TGTGCCAGCAGTTTTGGGTCAACTAATGAAAAACTGTTTTTT.

The chain joins TRBV29-1 to TRBJ2-1, with D possibly matching TRBD2 (6 bases). This CDR3 spans 15 amino acids. V was pared by 4 bases and J by 4 bases, with 17 bases between. Germline CDR1 SQVTM, CDR2 ANQGSEA. CDR3 in amino acids: CSVARTSSNYNEQFF. The CDR3 region has the DNA TGCAGCGTTGCAAGAACTAGCAGTAATTACAATGAGCAGTTCTTC.

V is TRBV5-1 and J is TRBJ1-5, with TRBD1 matching over 7 bases. The CDR3 covers 14 residues. Germline values: CDR1 SGHRS, CDR2 YFSETQ. After removal of 3 bases from V and 6 bases from J, the junction contained 6 bases not matched to a gene. CDR3 coding DNA: TGCGCCAGCAGCTCTACAGGGGCGGGTCAGCCCCAGCATTTT. It encodes CASSSTGAGQPQHF.

V is TRBV10-3 and J is TRBJ1-1; no clear D gene. Germline values: CDR1 ENHRY, CDR2 SYGVKD. There are 16 residues in the CDR3. Trimming stripped 2 bases from V and 3 bases from J, with 16 bases between. Written as DNA, the CDR3 is TGTGCCATCAGTGAGAGAGGGCAATGGTTCGACACTGAAGCTTTCTTT. Translated: CAISERGQWFDTEAFF.

The CDR3: CSVVGLRNTEAFF. The CDR3 coding sequence is TGCAGCGTTGTTGGACTGAGGAACACTGAAGCTTTCTTT. The V and J genes are TRBV29-1 and TRBJ1-1; D is unclear. Between the trimmed V and J ends, which lost 4 bases and 1 base, there was a span of 10 bases. From germline, CDR1 is SQVTM and CDR2 ANQGSEA. This CDR3 has 13 residues.

The chain is built from TRBV19 and TRBJ2-6; D not certain. Trimming took off 1 base at V and 0 bases at J, with 13 bases between the two ends. The CDR3 contains 18 residues. The V gene's germline CDR1 is LNHDA and CDR2 SQIVND (reference sequence). CDR3 in amino acids: CASSIVALTDSGANVLTF. CDR3 nucleotides: TGTGCCAGTAGTATAGTCGCCTTGACTGACTCTGGGGCCAACGTCCTGACTTTC.

This clone came up a few times. The CDR3 here is CASSGGSNQPQHF. In DNA, the CDR3 is TGCGCCAGCAGTGGGGGGAGCAATCAGCCCCAGCATTTT. The V call is TRBV4-1, the J call TRBJ1-5; weak D call: TRBD1 (5 bases). Between the trimmed V and J ends, which lost 6 bases and 1 base, there was a span of 7 bases. Germline lookup yields CDR1 MGHRA and CDR2 YSYEKL. The CDR3 is made up of 13 amino acids.

This clone was recorded only once. The V gene is TRBV15, the J gene TRBJ2-5, with 7 bases aligning to TRBD1. There are 13 residues in the CDR3. Germline loops: CDR1 LNHNV, CDR2 YYDKDF (reference sequence). Losses at the gene ends were 6 bases for V and 4 bases for J; bases not matched to a gene: 5. In DNA form, the CDR3 reads TGTGCCACCAGTACAGGGGAGAGAGAGACCCAGTACTTC. Encoded protein: CATSTGERETQYF.

The chain's CDR3 is CAISERVDQPQHF. CDR3 nucleotide sequence: TGTGCCATCAGTGAACGGGTCGACCAGCCCCAGCATTTT. The chain recombines TRBV10-3 with TRBJ1-5; no reliable D call. V gave up 3 bases and J gave up 7 bases, with 10 bases separating them. The CDR3 is made up of 13 amino acids. Germline V gene data show CDR1 as ENHRY and CDR2 as SYGVKD.

The chain links TRBV9 to TRBJ2-1, with 13 bases lining up with TRBD2. CDR3 length equals 17 residues. Trimming removed 4 bases from V and 10 bases from J; junction bases left unmatched: 14. In germline, CDR1 is SGDLS, CDR2 YYNGEE. The CDR3 is CASSPRTWTSGSNEQFF. The CDR3 bases are TGTGCCAGCAGCCCTCGGACATGGACTAGCGGGAGTAACGAGCAGTTCTTC.

The rearrangement links TRBV18 to TRBJ2-4; 11 nucleotides align to TRBD1. CDR3 length: 15 amino acids. Germline V CDR1 and CDR2: KGHSH, LQKENI. V was pared by 5 bases and J by 2 bases, with 2 bases of the junction left unmatched. The CDR3 DNA follows: TGTGCCAGCTCAGGACAGGGGGCAACCAAAAACATTCAGTACTTC. Translating it yields CASSGQGATKNIQYF. The whole variable domain, filled in from reference TRBV18 and TRBJ2-4, reads NAGVMQNPRHLVRRRGQEARLRCSPMKGHSHVYWYRQLPEEGLKFMVYLQKENIIDESGMPKERFSAEFPKEGPSILRIQQVVRGDSAAYFCASSGQGATKNIQYFGAGTRLSVL.

The gene calls are TRBV7-3 and TRBJ2-3; D might be TRBD2 (7 bases). This CDR3 is built from 16 residues. Trimming took 3 bases from V and 5 from J, leaving 18 bases between them. Looked up from germline, CDR1 is SGHTA and CDR2 is FQGTGA. CDR3 amino acids: CASSFLGGASRDTQYF. The CDR3 DNA follows: TGTGCCAGCAGCTTCCTTGGGGGGGCGTCAAGAGATACGCAGTATTTT.

The gene calls are TRBV7-7 and TRBJ2-3; the D gene is possibly TRBD1 (5 bases). The CDR3 totals 15 residues. The germline V gene has CDR1 SSHAT and CDR2 FNYEAQ (reference sequence). The V end was cut by 2 bases, the J end by 2 bases, with 11 bases between. CDR3 loop: CASSLRGGSTDTQYF. CDR3 nucleotide sequence: TGTGCCAGCAGCTTAAGGGGCGGATCCACAGATACGCAGTATTTT.

CDR3 residues: CASSQITNSYEQYF. In DNA, the CDR3 is TGTGCCAGCAGCCAGATAACTAACTCCTACGAGCAGTACTTC. The V gene is TRBV4-2, the J gene TRBJ2-7; no reliable D call. CDR1 and CDR2 (germline): LGHNA, YNFKEQ. V was trimmed by 3 bases and J by 0 bases, leaving 9 bases between them. This CDR3 comprises 14 residues.

This sequence joins TRBV27 and TRBJ2-5; 9 bases align to TRBD2. Germline trimming cut 4 bases from V and 8 bases from J; bases unmatched to any gene: 5. This CDR3 has 13 amino acids. Germline CDR1 MNHEY, CDR2 SMNVEV (reference sequence). The chain's CDR3 is CASSSTSGFTQYF. The DNA of the CDR3 is TGTGCCAGCAGTTCGACTAGCGGCTTCACCCAGTACTTC.

The V gene is TRBV6-5, the J gene TRBJ2-2; TRBD1 might be the D (5 bases). CDR1 is MNHEY and CDR2 is SVGAGI in the germline V gene. The CDR3 runs to 14 residues. Trimming left V 5 bases short and J 6 bases short, with 13 bases between. CDR3 coding DNA: TGTGCCAGCAGTCCCCGACAGAAAGCCGGGGAGCTGTTTTTT. Encoded protein: CASSPRQKAGELFF.

The chain links TRBV19 to TRBJ2-2; tentatively, D is TRBD1 (6 bases). Germline CDR1 is LNHDA and CDR2 is SQIVND (reference sequence). V lost 10 bases, J lost 4 bases, and 10 bases lay in between. The CDR3 has 12 amino acids. CDR3 protein: CATGQRTGELFF. For the CDR3, the DNA is TGTGCCACAGGACAGCGCACCGGGGAGCTGTTTTTT.

The rearrangement joins TRBV4-3 to TRBJ1-2, with D unclear. The CDR3 length is 13 residues. Germline-derived CDR1 and CDR2 are LGHNA and YSLEER. Trimming pared 4 bases from V and 4 bases from J, leaving 10 bases between. CDR3 region: CASSLSGSYGYTF. As DNA, the CDR3 is TGCGCCAGCAGCCTAAGCGGGAGCTATGGCTACACCTTC.

V usage is TRBV28 and J usage is TRBJ2-5; 13 bases fit TRBD2. The CDR3 totals 15 residues. J was trimmed by 4 bases and V by 6 bases; bases with no gene match: 5. Germline-derived CDR1 and CDR2 are MDHEN and SYDVKM. DNA of the CDR3: TGTGCCAGCAGCACACTAGCGGGAGGGTTAGAGACCCAGTACTTC. Protein: CASSTLAGGLETQYF.

The rearrangement joins TRBV18 to TRBJ2-2; TRBD2 might be the D (6 bases). This CDR3 spans 17 amino acids. V gave up 3 bases and J gave up 3 bases, with 17 bases separating them. Germline values: CDR1 KGHSH, CDR2 LQKENI. CDR3 coding DNA: TGTGCCAGCTCACCGGGGGTTGCCAGGGACTACACCGGGGAGCTGTTTTTT. Amino acid sequence: CASSPGVARDYTGELFF. The variable domain in full, with the rest retrieved from reference TRBV18 and TRBJ2-2, is NAGVMQNPRHLVRRRGQEARLRCSPMKGHSHVYWYRQLPEEGLKFMVYLQKENIIDESGMPKERFSAEFPKEGPSILRIQQVVRGDSAAYFCASSPGVARDYTGELFFGEGSRLTVL.

V gene TRBV5-1 combines with J gene TRBJ1-3; possibly TRBD1 for D (6 bases). CDR1 is SGHRS, CDR2 YFSETQ, per germline. This CDR3 is built from 13 residues. V was shortened by 5 bases and J by 0 bases, with 6 bases between the two germline ends. In DNA form, the CDR3 reads TGCGCCAGCAGGGACAGCTCTGGAAACACCATATATTTT. This codes for CASRDSSGNTIYF.

CDR3 amino acids: CASSLRPGEADTQYF. The CDR3 DNA reads TGCGCCAGCAGCTTGCGGCCAGGGGAAGCAGATACGCAGTATTTT. This sequence joins TRBV5-1 and TRBJ2-3; D may be TRBD1 (6 bases). Trimming took 1 base from V and 4 from J, leaving 13 bases between them. Germline-derived CDR1 and CDR2 are SGHRS and YFSETQ. The CDR3 covers 15 residues.

DNA for the CDR3: TGTGCCAGCAGCTTAGTTCCGGACAAGGGATACGAGCAGTACTTC. It encodes CASSLVPDKGYEQYF. The rearrangement uses TRBV7-2 and TRBJ2-7, with D maybe TRBD1 (5 bases). CDR3 length equals 15 residues. V was trimmed by 1 base and J by 4 bases, leaving 14 bases between them. Germline lookup yields CDR1 SGHTA and CDR2 FQGNSA. The complete variable domain, with remaining parts taken from reference TRBV7-2 and TRBJ2-7, reads GAGVSQSPSNKVTEKGKDVELRCDPISGHTALYWYRQSLGQGLEFLIYFQGNSAPDKSGLPSDRFSAERTGGSVSTLTIQRTQQEDSAVYLCASSLVPDKGYEQYFGPGTRLTVT.

The chain employs TRBV10-3 and TRBJ2-5, with D perhaps matching TRBD1 (6 bases). V lost 4 bases and J 1 base, leaving 19 bases between the germline ends. The CDR3 spans 17 residues. The germline V gene encodes CDR1 ENHRY and CDR2 SYGVKD. CDR3 DNA sequence: TGTGCCATCAGTGTCCCACAACAGGGATCCCTCCAAGAGACCCAGTACTTC. This translates into CAISVPQQGSLQETQYF.

The chain employs TRBV6-1 and TRBJ2-7; 8 positions agree with TRBD1. Germline CDR1 and CDR2: MNHNS and SASEGT. This CDR3 region has 14 residues. V trimming: 6 bases; J trimming: 1 base; junction bases outside the gene matches: 5. The CDR3 DNA follows: TGTGCCAGCAGACGGGACAGGAGGTCCTACGAGCAGTACTTC. As protein: CASRRDRRSYEQYF.

V usage is TRBV4-1 and J usage is TRBJ2-7, with D possibly matching TRBD1 (6 bases). Germline assignment: CDR1 MGHRA and CDR2 YSYEKL. CDR3 length equals 14 residues. V was cut by 3 bases and J by 3 bases, with 12 bases left in between. In DNA form, the CDR3 reads TGCGCCAGCAGCCAGCATACAGGGTACTACGAGCAGTACTTC. Encoded protein: CASSQHTGYYEQYF.